The 32 T cell receptor beta chains given below trace back to one sample, sequenced in a study of blood T cell repertoires in COVID-19. Measured with immunoSEQ multiplex PCR; TCRdb has only the in-frame clones, and not every one. Seen here are 200,000 to 250,000 clones, 84% observed once, and the top ten hold 4%. The sequencing sample was made of peripheral blood. These receptors all stem from a man between 50 and 59 years old with acute or convalescent COVID-19.

The chain carries TRBV24-1 and TRBJ1-2; 10 positions agree with TRBD1. Per germline, CDR1 KGHDR and CDR2 SFDVKD. This CDR3 region has 16 residues. V lost 5 bases and J lost 4; bases outside the gene matches: 9. The CDR3 bases are TGTGCCACCAGTGCGGGACAGGGGAGAGGCGCCTATGGCTACACCTTC. Its protein product is CATSAGQGRGAYGYTF.

Note on this clone: A junction boundary mismatches the germline segment, possibly from a read error. J is TRBJ1-6 and V is TRBV19; D is perhaps TRBD1 (5 bases). The CDR3 is 15 amino acids. Germline lookup yields CDR1 LNHDA and CDR2 SQIVND (reference sequence). The CDR3 DNA reads as TGTGCCAGTAGGATAGGGGCGGGTCTGGATTCACCCCTCCACTTT. Amino acid sequence: CASRIGAGLDSPLHF.

The V call is TRBV19, the J call TRBJ2-7; 8 bases map to TRBD2. The CDR3 spans 15 residues. V shed 2 bases, J shed 0 bases, and the junction held 3 bases outside the gene matches. Germline V gene data show CDR1 as LNHDA and CDR2 as SQIVND (reference sequence). The CDR3 region is CASSIQRGRSYEQYF. DNA for the CDR3: TGTGCCAGTAGTATACAGCGGGGGCGCTCCTACGAGCAGTACTTC.

The chain combines TRBV3-1 (or the pseudogene TRBV3-2) with TRBJ1-2, with D perhaps TRBD1 (6 bases). From germline, CDR1 is LGHDT and CDR2 YNNKEL (reference sequence). The CDR3 contains 15 residues. V shed 3 bases and J shed 0 bases, with 11 bases lying between them. The CDR3 DNA is TGTGCCAGCAGCCAGGCAGGGGTGACTAACTATGGCTACACCTTC. Translation gives CASSQAGVTNYGYTF.

The CDR3 bases are TGTGCCTGGAGTCTCGTCGCGGATTCACCCCTCCACTTT. It translates to CAWSLVADSPLHF. The chain couples TRBV30 to TRBJ1-6; D is unresolved. V was cut by 2 bases and J by 8 bases, with 10 bases left in between. CDR3 length: 13 residues. The germline V gene encodes CDR1 GTSNPN and CDR2 SVGIG (reference sequence).

The chain joins TRBV19 to TRBJ2-2; perhaps TRBD2 as D (6 bases). CDR3 length: 16 amino acids. Germline V gene lookup returns CDR1 LNHDA and CDR2 SQIVND (reference sequence). The ends were cut back, 0 bases at V and 0 bases at J, with 8 bases in the middle. CDR3 amino acids: CASSIDPGANTGELFF. The DNA for the CDR3 is TGTGCCAGTAGTATAGATCCGGGAGCGAACACCGGGGAGCTGTTTTTT.

The V call is TRBV11-2, the J call TRBJ2-5; 7 nucleotides align to TRBD2. Germline loops: CDR1 SGHAT, CDR2 FQNNGV. This CDR3 has 16 residues. Unmatched junction bases numbered 9, after V lost 3 bases and J lost 2 bases. Here the CDR3 DNA reads TGTGCCAGCAGCTTGAACAGCGGGACTAATCAAGAGACCCAGTACTTC. Residues: CASSLNSGTNQETQYF. The full variable domain, with the rest looked up from reference TRBV11-2 and TRBJ2-5, is EAGVAQSPRYKIIEKRQSVAFWCNPISGHATLYWYQQILGQGPKLLIQFQNNGVVDDSQLPKDRFSAERLKGVDSTLKIQPAKLEDSAVYLCASSLNSGTNQETQYFGPGTRLLVL.

The chain combines TRBV9 with TRBJ2-1, with 9 positions matching TRBD2. The germline CDR1 and CDR2 sequences are SGDLS and YYNGEE. J gave up 0 bases and V 4 bases, and 11 bases lay outside the gene matches. The CDR3 length is 18 residues. Here the CDR3 reads CASSPWLAGRSSYNEQFF. For the CDR3, the DNA is TGTGCCAGCAGCCCATGGCTAGCGGGGCGTAGCTCCTACAATGAGCAGTTCTTC.

This chain joins TRBV19 and TRBJ2-3, with D perhaps matching TRBD1 (6 bases). The CDR3 covers 14 residues. V was clipped by 6 bases and J by 6 bases, with 16 bases between them. Germline V lookup: CDR1 LNHDA, CDR2 SQIVND (reference sequence). CDR3 sequence reads: CASRRDNFRDTQYF. The CDR3 DNA reads TGTGCCAGTAGACGGGACAATTTCAGGGATACGCAGTATTTT.

V and J are TRBV6-5 and TRBJ2-7; 10 positions agree with TRBD2. The CDR3 consists of 15 residues. J gave up 2 bases and V 2 bases, and 3 bases lay outside the gene matches. Germline CDR1 and CDR2: MNHEY and SVGAGI. DNA for the CDR3: TGTGCCAGCAGTTACGGAGCGGGAGGGGCCTACGAGCAGTACTTC. Translation: CASSYGAGGAYEQYF.

This sequence joins TRBV24-1 and TRBJ2-7; possibly TRBD1 for D (5 bases). The V end lost 7 bases, the J end lost 2 bases, and 20 bases lay between the germline ends. Germline values: CDR1 KGHDR, CDR2 SFDVKD. This CDR3 has 16 residues. The CDR3 bases are TGTGCCACCAGCGCCATAGGGGCAGGTTCGACCTACGAGCAGTACTTC. Translated, it gives CATSAIGAGSTYEQYF.

This clone was detected only once. The J gene is TRBJ2-1, the V gene TRBV7-9; 8 bases are a match to TRBD1. V lost 4 bases to trimming and J lost 6 bases; unmatched junction nucleotides: 5. The CDR3 spans 14 residues. CDR1 and CDR2 (germline): SEHNR, FQNEAQ (reference sequence). CDR3 loop: CASSSDRGFNEQFF. CDR3 sequence (DNA): TGTGCCAGCAGCTCAGACAGGGGTTTCAATGAGCAGTTCTTC.

This clone was observed once. This chain uses TRBV19 with TRBJ1-5, with no clear D. This CDR3 comprises 18 residues. V was cut by 4 bases and J by 4 bases, with 23 bases left in between. CDR1 is LNHDA, CDR2 SQIVND, per germline (reference sequence). This CDR3 is CASSTPREGGRYNQPQHF. Written as DNA, the CDR3 is TGTGCCAGTAGTACACCACGAGAGGGTGGGCGTTATAATCAGCCCCAGCATTTT. The variable domain in full, completed from reference TRBV19 and TRBJ1-5, reads DGGITQSPKYLFRKEGQNVTLSCEQNLNHDAMYWYRQDPGQGLRLIYYSQIVNDFQKGDIAEGYSVSREKKESFPLTVTSAQKNPTAFYLCASSTPREGGRYNQPQHFGDGTRLSIL.

This clone has a handful of counts. The rearrangement links TRBV6-2 or TRBV6-3 to TRBJ2-1, with D tentatively TRBD2 (5 bases). The CDR3 is made up of 15 amino acids. Trimming cost V 5 bases and J 8 bases, with 19 bases left between them. Germline CDR1 and CDR2: MNHEY and SVGEGT. The CDR3 is CASSPLGFAGHEQFF. In DNA form, the CDR3 reads TGTGCCAGCAGTCCCTTGGGTTTTGCGGGTCATGAGCAGTTCTTC.

In its sample, this clone was seen once. The chain has TRBV5-4 and TRBJ2-1; 10 positions agree with TRBD2. Germline assignment: CDR1 SGHNT and CDR2 YYREEE (reference sequence). This CDR3 is 17 amino acids long. V was clipped by 4 bases and J by 6 bases; unmatched bases: 13. The CDR3 loop is CASSPPRGLARVNEQFF. The CDR3 coding sequence is TGTGCCAGCAGCCCTCCGCGGGGACTAGCGAGGGTCAATGAGCAGTTCTTC.

The rearrangement joins TRBV6-5 to TRBJ2-1; TRBD2 is a possible D gene (6 bases). The germline V and J ends were trimmed by 6 bases and 6 bases, with 12 bases remaining between them. CDR1 and CDR2 from the germline V gene are MNHEY and SVGAGI. The CDR3 totals 13 residues. In DNA form, the CDR3 reads TGTGCCAGCAGGACCACTAGCACCAATGAGCAGTTCTTC. It encodes CASRTTSTNEQFF.

This clone was seen a few times. The chain recombines TRBV6-6 with TRBJ1-2, with 8 positions matching TRBD1. CDR3 size: 11 residues. The germline gives CDR1 MNHNY, CDR2 SVGAGI (reference sequence). V was clipped by 9 bases and J by 11 bases; unmatched bases: 8. DNA of the CDR3: TGTGCCAGTACCGCTCAGGGGGCTTACACCTTC. Residues: CASTAQGAYTF.

V usage is TRBV18 and J usage is TRBJ1-1; tentatively, D is TRBD1 (6 bases). The CDR3 length is 15 residues. Trimming cost V 2 bases and J 0 bases, with 10 bases left between them. Germline V gives CDR1 KGHSH, CDR2 LQKENI. CDR3 sequence reads: CASSPNRAMNTEAFF. CDR3 in DNA: TGTGCCAGCTCACCAAACAGGGCCATGAACACTGAAGCTTTCTTT. Variable domain in full (rest from reference TRBV18 and TRBJ1-1): NAGVMQNPRHLVRRRGQEARLRCSPMKGHSHVYWYRQLPEEGLKFMVYLQKENIIDESGMPKERFSAEFPKEGPSILRIQQVVRGDSAAYFCASSPNRAMNTEAFFGQGTRLTVV.

This chain joins TRBV13 and TRBJ1-2, with TRBD1 matching over 7 bases. The CDR3 loop spans 15 amino acids. Germline CDR1 PRHDT, CDR2 FYEKMQ (reference sequence). The trim removed 3 bases at V and 5 bases at J, leaving 9 bases unmatched. CDR3 region: CASSFQTGTGYGYTF. CDR3 DNA: TGTGCCAGCAGCTTCCAGACAGGGACTGGATATGGCTACACCTTC.

This clone has just a few counts. The V gene is TRBV13, the J gene TRBJ1-3, with 7 bases that match TRBD1. J gave up 0 bases and V 5 bases, and 13 bases lay outside the gene matches. CDR1 is PRHDT, CDR2 FYEKMQ, per germline (reference sequence). This CDR3 is built from 18 residues. The CDR3 region has the DNA TGTGCCAGCAGCACCCGACAGGGTCGGTACCGCTCTGGAAACACCATATATTTT. Its protein is CASSTRQGRYRSGNTIYF.

This chain joins TRBV28 and TRBJ2-7, with 9 bases matching TRBD2. Germline assignment: CDR1 MDHEN and CDR2 SYDVKM. With 3 bases clipped from V and 4 bases from J, the junction kept 7 bases outside the gene matches. The CDR3 is 15 amino acids. The CDR3 protein is CASSFLREGLYEQYF. CDR3 coding DNA: TGTGCCAGCAGTTTTTTGCGGGAGGGCCTATACGAGCAGTACTTC.

The CDR3 DNA is TGTGCCAGCAGCGCTGATACCGGGACAGTATTTACTGAAGCTTTCTTT. Its protein product is CASSADTGTVFTEAFF. The chain employs TRBV9 and TRBJ1-1; 7 bases fit TRBD1. Unmatched junction bases numbered 13, after V lost 3 bases and J lost 5 bases. This CDR3 spans 16 amino acids. Germline CDR1 and CDR2: SGDLS and YYNGEE.

Note on this clone: The sample holds other DNA sequences that translate to the same CDR3. V usage is TRBV30 and J usage is TRBJ1-4, with D possibly TRBD1 on 5 matching bases. CDR1 GTSNPN and CDR2 SVGIG come from the germline V gene (reference sequence). The CDR3 has 14 amino acids. V lost 0 bases and J lost 2, with 7 bases in between. The CDR3 nucleotides are TGTGCCTGGAGTGTGGGGGGGACTAATGAAAAACTGTTTTTT. Amino acid sequence: CAWSVGGTNEKLFF.

The chain couples TRBV7-8 to TRBJ1-3; D is undetermined. V was pared by 6 bases and J by 0 bases, with 12 bases between. Germline assignment: CDR1 SGHVS and CDR2 FQNEAQ. This CDR3 region has 15 residues. CDR3 residues: CASSFDMSSGNTIYF. The CDR3 nucleotides are TGTGCCAGCAGTTTTGATATGAGCTCTGGAAACACCATATATTTT.

The V call is TRBV27, the J call TRBJ1-4; the D gene is possibly TRBD1 (6 bases). Germline lookup yields CDR1 MNHEY and CDR2 SMNVEV (reference sequence). Trimming took off 6 bases at V and 3 bases at J, with 17 bases between the two ends. This CDR3 comprises 16 residues. The CDR3 DNA reads TGTGCCAGCAGCTACCGCGGGGGGGGCTCTAATGAAAAACTGTTTTTT. Translated, it gives CASSYRGGGSNEKLFF. The variable domain in full, with the rest retrieved from reference TRBV27 and TRBJ1-4, is EAQVTQNPRYLITVTGKKLTVTCSQNMNHEYMSWYRQDPGLGLRQIYYSMNVEVTDKGDVPEGYKVSRKEKRNFPLILESPSPNQTSLYFCASSYRGGGSNEKLFFGSGTQLSVL.

This clone is a singleton in its sample. The chain carries TRBV5-1 and TRBJ2-3; D is unresolved. Germline V gene sequence: CDR1 SGHRS, CDR2 YFSETQ. The length of the CDR3 is 13 residues. Trimming left V 3 bases short and J 2 bases short, with 7 bases between. CDR3 nucleotide sequence: TGCGCCAGCAGCTCAGGTAACACAGATACGCAGTATTTT. This translates into CASSSGNTDTQYF.

The chain employs TRBV6-5 and TRBJ2-7; 7 bases agree with TRBD1. V shed 5 bases, J shed 2 bases, and the junction held 6 bases outside the gene matches. The germline V gene encodes CDR1 MNHEY and CDR2 SVGAGI. This CDR3 has 14 residues. The CDR3 DNA sequence: TGTGCCAGCAGTACCGGGACAGAAACCTACGAGCAGTACTTC. Protein product: CASSTGTETYEQYF.

V is TRBV30 and J is TRBJ2-3, with 10 bases aligning to TRBD2. This CDR3 spans 15 amino acids. Per germline, CDR1 GTSNPN and CDR2 SVGIG (reference sequence). After removal of 2 bases from V and 2 bases from J, the junction contained 4 bases not matched to a gene. In nucleotides, the CDR3 is TGTGCCTGGAGTCTAGCGGGGGTGGACACAGATACGCAGTATTTT. It yields the protein CAWSLAGVDTDTQYF.

The chain carries TRBV5-4 and TRBJ2-3, with D tentatively TRBD1 (6 bases). Germline CDR1 is SGHNT and CDR2 is YYREEE (reference sequence). CDR3 size: 16 residues. Trimming pared 4 bases from V and 7 bases from J, leaving 22 bases between. The CDR3 region is CASSPAHGTYIYTQYF. CDR3 bases: TGTGCCAGCAGCCCGGCCCACGGGACATACATTTATACGCAGTATTTT.

This clone was detected once. The genes are TRBV24-1 and TRBJ1-1; D uncertain. The CDR3 is 13 amino acids. Trimming pared 6 bases from V and 2 bases from J, leaving 9 bases between. The germline gives CDR1 KGHDR, CDR2 SFDVKD. Written as DNA, the CDR3 is TGTGCCACCAGTTCAGGCCCAAACACTGAAGCTTTCTTT. This encodes CATSSGPNTEAFF.

This clone has just one count. The chain joins TRBV15 to TRBJ2-7, with D possibly matching TRBD2 (7 bases). The CDR3 totals 15 residues. Germline-derived CDR1 and CDR2 are LNHNV and YYDKDF (reference sequence). Trimming took off 0 bases at V and 2 bases at J, with 11 bases between the two ends. The CDR3 loop is CATSREEGGAYEQYF. In nucleotides, the CDR3 is TGTGCCACCAGCAGAGAGGAGGGGGGGGCCTACGAGCAGTACTTC.

This chain links TRBV19 with TRBJ1-1; D gene ambiguous. V lost 4 bases and J lost 8, with 14 bases in between. CDR1 is LNHDA, CDR2 SQIVND, per germline (reference sequence). The CDR3 extends over 13 amino acids. The CDR3 DNA is TGTGCCAGTAGTAATGATTTGGCCAGGGAAGCTTTCTTT. It translates to CASSNDLAREAFF.